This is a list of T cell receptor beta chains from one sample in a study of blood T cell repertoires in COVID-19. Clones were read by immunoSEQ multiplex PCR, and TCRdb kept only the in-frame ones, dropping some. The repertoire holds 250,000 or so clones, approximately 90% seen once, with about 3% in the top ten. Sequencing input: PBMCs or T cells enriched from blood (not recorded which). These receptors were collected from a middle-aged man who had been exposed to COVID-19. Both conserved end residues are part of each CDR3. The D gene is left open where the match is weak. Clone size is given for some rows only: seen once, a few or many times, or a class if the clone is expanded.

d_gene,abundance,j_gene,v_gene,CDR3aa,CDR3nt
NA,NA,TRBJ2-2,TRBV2,CANGDRKDTGELFF,TGTGCCAACGGAGACAGAAAGGACACCGGGGAGCTGTTTTTT
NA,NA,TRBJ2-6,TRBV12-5,CASIRSGANVLTF,TGTGCTAGTATACGGTCTGGGGCCAACGTCCTGACTTTC
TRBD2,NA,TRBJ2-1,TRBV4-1,CASSVTSVYNEQFF,TGCGCCAGCAGCGTGACTAGCGTATACAATGAGCAGTTCTTC
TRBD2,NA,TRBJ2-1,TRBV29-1,CSVLKRLADNEQFF,TGCAGCGTCCTAAAAAGACTAGCGGACAATGAGCAGTTCTTC
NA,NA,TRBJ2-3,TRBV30,CAWSLARAGPLTDTQYF,TGTGCCTGGAGTCTTGCGCGGGCGGGCCCCCTCACAGATACGCAGTATTTT
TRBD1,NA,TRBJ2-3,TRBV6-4,CASIRTGRTDTQYF,TGTGCCAGCATTCGGACAGGGAGGACAGATACGCAGTATTTT
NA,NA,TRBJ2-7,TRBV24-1,CATRQGSSSEQYF,TGTGCCACCAGACAGGGTTCCTCCTCCGAGCAGTACTTC
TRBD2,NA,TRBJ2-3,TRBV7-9,CASSGPSGRLTDTQYF,TGTGCCAGCAGCGGTCCTAGCGGGAGGTTGACAGATACGCAGTATTTT
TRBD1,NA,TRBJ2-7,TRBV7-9,CASSLAGQGYEQYF,TGTGCCAGCAGCTTAGCTGGACAGGGGTACGAGCAGTACTTC
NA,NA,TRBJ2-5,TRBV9,CASSLQGWETQYF,TGTGCCAGCAGCCTACAGGGTTGGGAGACCCAGTACTTC
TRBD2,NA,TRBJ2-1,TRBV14,CASSPFLAGVYNEQFF,TGTGCCAGCAGCCCCTTCCTAGCGGGAGTTTACAATGAGCAGTTCTTC
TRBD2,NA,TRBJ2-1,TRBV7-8,CASSSPLAAHNEQFF,TGTGCCAGCAGCTCTCCTCTAGCGGCTCACAATGAGCAGTTCTTC
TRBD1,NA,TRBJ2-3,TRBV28,CASRGQGRTTDTQYF,TGTGCCAGCAGGGGACAGGGGAGGACCACAGATACGCAGTATTTT
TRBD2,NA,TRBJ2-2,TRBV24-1,CATSVPLAGANTGELFF,TGTGCCACCAGTGTCCCCCTAGCGGGAGCGAACACCGGGGAGCTGTTTTTT
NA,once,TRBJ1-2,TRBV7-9,CASSLFLESVF,TGTGCCAGCAGCCTGTTCTTGGAGTCGGTCTTC
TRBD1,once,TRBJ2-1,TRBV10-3,CAISESGQGNEQFF,TGTGCCATCAGTGAGTCTGGACAGGGTAATGAGCAGTTCTTC
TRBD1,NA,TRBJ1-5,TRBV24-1,CATIDAGQNNQPQHF,TGTGCCACCATCGACGCGGGACAGAACAATCAGCCCCAGCATTTT
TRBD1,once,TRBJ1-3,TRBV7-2,CASSSGQSKGNTIYF,TGTGCCAGCAGCTCGGGACAGAGTAAAGGAAACACCATATATTTT
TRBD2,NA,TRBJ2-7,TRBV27,CASRASGAPGEQYF,TGTGCCAGCAGAGCTAGCGGGGCCCCTGGGGAACAGTACTTC
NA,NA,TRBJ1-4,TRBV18,CASSIRRGATNEKLFF,TGTGCCAGCTCCATAAGGAGGGGAGCAACTAATGAAAAACTGTTTTTT
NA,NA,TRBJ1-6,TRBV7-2,CASSRNNREYNSPLHF,TGTGCCAGCAGCCGGAACAACAGGGAGTATAATTCACCCCTCCACTTT
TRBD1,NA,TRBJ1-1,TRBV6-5,CASSYSNRGVGTEAFF,TGTGCCAGCAGTTACTCGAACAGGGGGGTCGGCACTGAAGCTTTCTTT
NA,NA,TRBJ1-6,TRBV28,CASSLGQGLNPLHF,TGTGCCAGCAGTTTAGGGCAGGGCCTAAATCCTCTCCACTTT
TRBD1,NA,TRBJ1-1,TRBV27,CASSFMGQGGAEAFF,TGTGCCAGCAGTTTTATGGGACAGGGTGGCGCTGAAGCTTTCTTT
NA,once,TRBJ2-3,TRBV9,CASSVLTDTQYF,TGTGCCAGCAGCGTACTTACAGATACGCAGTATTTT
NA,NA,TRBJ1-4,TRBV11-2,CASSPHASGFAEKLFF,TGTGCCAGCAGCCCCCATGCGTCGGGGTTTGCCGAAAAACTGTTTTTT
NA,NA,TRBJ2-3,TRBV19,CASSIGASFGDTQYF,TGTGCCAGTAGTATAGGCGCTAGCTTTGGAGATACGCAGTATTTT
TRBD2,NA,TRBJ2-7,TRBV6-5,CASSGTSGTYEQYF,TGTGCCAGCAGCGGGACTAGCGGTACCTACGAGCAGTACTTC
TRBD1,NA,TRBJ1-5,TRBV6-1,CASSEEDRVFRQPQHF,TGTGCCAGCAGTGAAGAGGACAGGGTTTTTCGTCAGCCCCAGCATTTT
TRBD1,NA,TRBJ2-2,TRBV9,CASTTTGVKAGELFF,TGTGCCAGCACCACGACAGGGGTAAAGGCCGGGGAGCTGTTTTTT
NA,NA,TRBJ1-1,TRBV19,CASSIWGGTEAFF,TGTGCCAGTAGTATTTGGGGGGGGACTGAAGCTTTCTTT
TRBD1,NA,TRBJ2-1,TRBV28,CASTGTGEGYEQFF,TGTGCCAGCACCGGGACAGGAGAGGGGTATGAGCAGTTCTTC
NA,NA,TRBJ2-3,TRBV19,CASSITGSRTDTQYF,TGTGCCAGTAGTATTACAGGGTCTCGCACAGATACGCAGTATTTT
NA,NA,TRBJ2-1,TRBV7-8,CASSSTDNEQFF,TGTGCCAGCAGCTCCACAGACAATGAGCAGTTCTTC
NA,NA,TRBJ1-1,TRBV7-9,CASSLAGPTEAFF,TGTGCCAGCAGCTTAGCTGGGCCAACTGAAGCTTTCTTT
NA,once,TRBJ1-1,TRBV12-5,CASGSPGLTTGEAFF,TGTGCTAGTGGTTCCCCGGGACTGACGACGGGGGAAGCTTTCTTT
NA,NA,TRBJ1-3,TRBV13,CASSLGRGSGNTIYF,TGTGCCAGCAGCTTAGGCCGGGGTTCCGGAAACACCATATATTTT
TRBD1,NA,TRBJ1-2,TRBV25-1,CASSSGTGNYGYTF,TGTGCCAGCAGCTCCGGGACAGGAAACTATGGCTACACCTTC
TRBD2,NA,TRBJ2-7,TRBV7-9,CASSLPGTSGHEQYF,TGTGCCAGCAGCTTACCCGGGACTAGCGGGCACGAGCAGTACTTC
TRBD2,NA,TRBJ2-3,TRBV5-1,CASSVSGATQYF,TGCGCCAGCAGTGTGAGCGGGGCTACGCAGTATTTT
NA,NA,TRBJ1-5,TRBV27,CASSLDGVFSGNQPQHF,TGTGCCAGCAGTTTGGACGGGGTTTTTTCCGGCAATCAGCCCCAGCATTTT
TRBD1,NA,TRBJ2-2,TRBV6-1,CASSVTDRAGTGELFF,TGTGCCAGCAGTGTAACGGACAGGGCTGGGACCGGGGAGCTGTTTTTT
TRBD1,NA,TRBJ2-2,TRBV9,CASNRDRSGELFF,TGTGCCAGCAACAGGGACAGGTCCGGGGAGCTGTTTTTT
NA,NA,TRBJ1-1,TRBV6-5,CASSYAGLNTEAFF,TGTGCCAGCAGTTATGCAGGGTTGAACACTGAAGCTTTCTTT
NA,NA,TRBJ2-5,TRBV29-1,CSVEVQRLETQYF,TGCAGCGTTGAGGTCCAGAGGCTGGAGACCCAGTACTTC
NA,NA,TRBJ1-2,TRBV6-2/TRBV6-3,CASSYSGTPKANYGYTF,TGTGCCAGCAGTTACTCGGGGACACCGAAAGCTAACTATGGCTACACCTTC
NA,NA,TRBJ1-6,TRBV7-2,CASSLAQVGNSPLHF,TGTGCCAGCAGCTTAGCGCAGGTCGGCAACTCACCCCTCCACTTT
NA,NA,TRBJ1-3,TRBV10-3,CAISEGTAGNTIYF,TGTGCCATCAGTGAGGGGACTGCAGGAAACACCATATATTTT
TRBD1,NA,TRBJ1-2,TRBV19,CASSPDRGGYGYTF,TGTGCCAGTAGTCCAGACAGGGGGGGCTATGGCTACACCTTC
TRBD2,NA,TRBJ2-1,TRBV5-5,CASSLAGNYNEQFF,TGTGCCAGCAGCTTAGCGGGAAACTACAATGAGCAGTTCTTC
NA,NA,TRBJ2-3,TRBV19,CASSIGQYLAQDTQYF,TGTGCCAGTAGTATAGGCCAGTATTTGGCTCAAGATACGCAGTATTTT